This record covers a single T cell receptor beta chain. This record comes from a study of blood T cell repertoires in COVID-19. Study in general: Nucleic acid was either cDNA or gDNA, and it came from T cells, B-cell-depleted T cells, or PBMCs.

The germline CDR1 and CDR2 sequences are MDHEN and SYDVKM. This CDR3 is built from 16 residues. V shed 5 bases, J shed 2 bases, and the junction held 7 bases outside the gene matches. Recruits, aged about 18 to 100 years, lived in 24 US areas. Participants' reported clinical history set cohort assignment. How the authors handled the data: It was from reference gene primer amplification that nucleated cell counts were estimated. TCRdb's copy holds only in-frame clones and misses some; the assay was immunoSEQ multiplex PCR. V and J calls plus clone size are reproduced from that table; the DNA served to infer D and trimming. Here the sample spans around 190,000 clones, roughly 77% being singletons.

The sequenced material came from PBMCs or T cells enriched from blood (not recorded which). The receptor was isolated from a woman between 45 and 60 years old with acute COVID-19. V and J are TRBV28 and TRBJ2-5; 11 nucleotides line up with TRBD2. The CDR3 loop is CASSPSSGGNQETQYF. CDR3 in DNA: TGTGCCAGCAGTCCCTCTAGCGGGGGGAATCAAGAGACCCAGTACTTC.